What follows are 7 T cell receptor beta chains derived from one specimen sequenced in a study of PD-1 blockade in classical Hodgkin lymphoma. Method: immunoSEQ multiplex PCR; TCRdb's copy keeps in-frame clones and lacks some. The data hold nearly 55,000 clones, with 81% observed a single time. With no exception, relapse followed autologous stem cell transplantation in all patients, and brentuximab vedotin exposure varied. The source was peripheral blood mononuclear cells (PBMCs), collected at baseline. These receptors were taken from a human donor with classical Hodgkin lymphoma.

The DNA of the CDR3 is TGTGCCAGCCGTCGAGAAGGGGCTTTCACAGATACGCAGTATTTT. Translated: CASRREGAFTDTQYF. The rearrangement joins TRBV27 to TRBJ2-3, with D maybe TRBD1 (5 bases). Trimming removed 8 bases at V and 2 bases at J, with 17 bases between. The V gene's germline CDR1 is MNHEY and CDR2 SMNVEV (reference sequence). The CDR3 runs to 15 residues.

This clone occurred once. The genes are TRBV7-6 and TRBJ1-2, with 8 bases aligning to TRBD1. From germline, CDR1 is SGHVS and CDR2 FNYEAQ. V lost 0 bases to trimming and J lost 6 bases; unmatched junction nucleotides: 6. CDR3 length: 15 amino acids. CDR3 in amino acids: CASSLAAGQEDGYTF. The CDR3 DNA follows: TGTGCCAGCAGCTTAGCGGCGGGACAGGAGGATGGCTACACCTTC.

The count of this clone is one. The J gene is TRBJ2-7, the V gene TRBV7-8, with 7 bases matching TRBD2. Trimming at V came to 3 bases and at J to 7 bases, leaving 9 bases not matched to a gene. This CDR3 spans 14 amino acids. Germline V gene lookup returns CDR1 SGHVS and CDR2 FQNEAQ. The CDR3 sequence: CASSFYAGVQEQYF. Here the CDR3 DNA reads TGTGCCAGCAGCTTTTATGCGGGAGTCCAAGAGCAGTACTTC.

The chain joins TRBV5-6 to TRBJ2-2; D not certain. Per the germline V gene, CDR1 is SGHDT and CDR2 is YYEEEE. The CDR3 runs to 16 residues. V was shortened by 3 bases and J by 7 bases, with 19 bases between the two germline ends. CDR3: CASSSPSHLLVGELFF. CDR3 DNA sequence: TGTGCCAGCAGCTCCCCCTCGCACCTGCTTGTCGGGGAGCTGTTTTTT.

The chain has TRBV28 and TRBJ2-7, with D hard to call. V shed 3 bases and J shed 2 bases, with 17 bases lying between them. Germline values: CDR1 MDHEN, CDR2 SYDVKM. The CDR3 contains 16 residues. CDR3 DNA: TGTGCCAGCAGTTTTGAACATAACATTCGAGCCTACGAGCAGTACTTC. Its protein product is CASSFEHNIRAYEQYF.

The CDR3 bases are TGTGCCAGCAGCTCGGGCGGGAGGGTTTACGAGCAGTACTTC. Amino acid sequence: CASSSGGRVYEQYF. V and J are TRBV7-2 and TRBJ2-7; 9 nucleotides align to TRBD2. Germline V gene data show CDR1 as SGHTA and CDR2 as FQGNSA. CDR3 length: 14 residues. V shed 4 bases, J shed 4 bases, and the junction held 5 bases outside the gene matches.

This CDR3 is CASSVRDRGHTIYF. The CDR3 bases are TGTGCCAGCAGCGTCCGGGACAGGGGTCACACCATATATTTT. The chain has TRBV9 and TRBJ1-3; 10 nucleotides match TRBD1. The CDR3 is made up of 14 amino acids. After removal of 2 bases from V and 8 bases from J, the junction contained 4 bases not matched to a gene. Germline loops: CDR1 SGDLS, CDR2 YYNGEE.